Listed below are T cell receptor beta chains from one sample, sequenced in a study of control samples from healthy donors and cancer patients. Produced via immunoSEQ multiplex PCR; TCRdb's table is partial and in-frame only. This sample has some 120,000 clones, with 75% to 95% found just once. The sequenced sample was blood. Every receptor here comes from a man between 18 and 29 years old in good health. Both conserved end residues are part of each CDR3. Fields, in order: V gene, clone size, J gene, D gene, CDR3 length, CDR3 protein, CDR3 DNA. The D gene is left open where the match is weak. Rows may omit the clone size; those that give it use once, few, many or a size class.

TRBV27,NA,TRBJ1-4,NA,18,CASSLSGGGVATNEKLFF,TGTGCCAGCAGTTTATCCGGTGGGGGAGTGGCGACTAATGAAAAACTGTTTTTT
TRBV3-1/TRBV3-2,NA,TRBJ2-7,NA,14,CASSQAGDSYEQYF,TGTGCCAGCAGCCAAGCGGGGGACTCCTACGAGCAGTACTTC
TRBV28,NA,TRBJ1-2,TRBD1,12,CASSTGDDGYTF,TGTGCCAGCAGTACAGGGGATGATGGCTACACCTTC
TRBV28,NA,TRBJ1-1,NA,14,CASSLLSMNTEAFF,TGTGCCAGCAGTTTATTGTCGATGAACACTGAAGCTTTCTTT
TRBV29-1,NA,TRBJ1-1,NA,12,CSVGSSLSEAFF,TGCAGCGTTGGGTCCAGTCTCTCTGAAGCTTTCTTT
TRBV5-4,NA,TRBJ2-5,NA,14,CASSYRQVKETQYF,TGTGCCAGCAGTTATAGACAGGTGAAAGAGACCCAGTACTTC
TRBV28,NA,TRBJ2-1,TRBD2,15,CASSLFVAGSNEQFF,TGTGCCAGCAGTTTATTTGTAGCGGGGAGCAATGAGCAGTTCTTC
TRBV7-3,NA,TRBJ2-3,TRBD2,15,CASSLRGGRLDTQYF,TGTGCCAGCAGCTTAAGGGGGGGAAGGTTAGATACGCAGTATTTT
TRBV4-1,NA,TRBJ1-4,NA,15,CASSHPDRLNEKLFF,TGCGCCAGCAGCCACCCTGACAGACTAAATGAAAAACTGTTTTTT
TRBV6-5,NA,TRBJ2-7,NA,13,CASSSGSTSEQYF,TGTGCCAGCAGTTCGGGCAGTACGAGCGAGCAGTACTTC
TRBV19,NA,TRBJ1-5,TRBD1,15,CASTDNRGQHQPQHF,TGTGCCAGTACCGACAACAGGGGTCAGCATCAGCCCCAGCATTTT
TRBV25-1,NA,TRBJ2-1,NA,15,CASSETGYSYNEQFF,TGTGCCAGCAGTGAAACTGGGTACTCCTACAATGAGCAGTTCTTC
TRBV2,NA,TRBJ2-7,NA,11,CASSEDSEQYF,TGTGCCAGCAGTGAAGACAGCGAGCAGTACTTC
TRBV18,NA,TRBJ2-6,NA,13,CASSPPAQNVLTF,TGTGCCAGCTCACCACCGGCTCAGAACGTCCTGACTTTC
TRBV15,NA,TRBJ2-4,NA,15,CATSSGGWAKNIQYF,TGTGCCACCAGCAGCGGAGGGTGGGCCAAAAACATTCAGTACTTC
TRBV5-4,NA,TRBJ1-4,TRBD1,15,CASSLGQGENEKLFF,TGTGCCAGCAGCTTAGGACAGGGAGAAAATGAAAAACTGTTTTTT
TRBV9,once,TRBJ2-5,NA,16,CASSVGRGRSQETQYF,TGTGCCAGCAGCGTAGGTAGGGGTAGGTCCCAAGAGACCCAGTACTTC
TRBV19,NA,TRBJ2-2,NA,13,CASTRDGTGELFF,TGTGCCAGTACCAGGGATGGCACCGGGGAGCTGTTTTTT
TRBV19,NA,TRBJ2-5,NA,16,CASSSPRGGEQETQYF,TGTGCCAGTAGTTCCCCCAGGGGCGGAGAACAAGAGACCCAGTACTTC
TRBV28,NA,TRBJ1-3,NA,14,CASRVPGTGNTIYF,TGTGCCAGCAGAGTTCCGGGCACTGGAAACACCATATATTTT